This T cell receptor beta chain was captured in a study of blood T cell repertoires in COVID-19. For the study at large: The samples span acute and convalescent COVID-19 from the United States, Italy and Spain.

Trimming took off 7 bases at V and 4 bases at J, with 7 bases between the two ends. The germline CDR1 and CDR2 sequences are MNHEY and SVGAGI. This CDR3 region has 11 residues. Per the original data handling: It was from reference gene primer amplification that nucleated cell counts were estimated. The assay was immunoSEQ multiplex PCR, and TCRdb's table has in-frame clones only and misses some. The D gene and trimming were derived from the DNA, and the V and J assignments and clone size from that table. The data show about 210,000 clones, 65% to 90% seen once. The Seattle patients joined while their infection was active and were tracked longitudinally afterward.

This receptor was identified in a woman aged 70-85 years with COVID-19, enrolled during active disease. The chain employs TRBV6-5 and TRBJ1-1; D not certain. Material for sequencing was peripheral blood. The CDR3 nucleotides read TGTGCCAGCACCCGAGGCACTGAAGCTTTCTTT. Translating gives CASTRGTEAFF.